The next 9 T cell receptor beta chains were all read from a single sample in a study of blood T cell repertoires in COVID-19. The method was immunoSEQ multiplex PCR; TCRdb's version includes in-frame clones alone and lacks a portion of them. Of roughly 250,000 clones in the sample, about 87% were seen once. The sample taken for sequencing was PBMCs or T cells enriched from blood (not recorded which). The origin of the receptors is a woman between 40 and 55 years old with acute COVID-19.

CDR3 DNA: TGTGCCAGCAGCTTAGTCGGCCGGAGAGGAAACACCATATATTTT. Amino acid sequence: CASSLVGRRGNTIYF. The chain joins TRBV7-9 to TRBJ1-3, with D uncertain. V lost 1 base, J lost 4 bases, and 11 bases lay in between. The germline CDR1 and CDR2 sequences are SEHNR and FQNEAQ (reference sequence). The CDR3 has 15 amino acids.

The chain carries TRBV24-1 and TRBJ2-5; 9 nucleotides match TRBD2. The CDR3 covers 15 residues. The V segment lost 7 bases and the J segment 5 bases; nucleotides outside the gene matches: 10. The germline gives CDR1 KGHDR, CDR2 SFDVKD. This chain's CDR3 is CATSERQGLAETQYF. The CDR3 nucleotides are TGTGCCACCAGCGAACGGCAGGGACTAGCCGAGACCCAGTACTTC.

The chain joins TRBV9 to TRBJ1-2; tentatively, D is TRBD1 (6 bases). Trimming shortened V by 4 bases and J by 6 bases, and 16 bases separated the two germline ends. From germline, CDR1 is SGDLS and CDR2 YYNGEE. The CDR3 is 14 amino acids. For the CDR3, the DNA is TGTGCCAGCAGCCCCAGCACCAGGGGCCATGGCTACACCTTC. It yields the protein CASSPSTRGHGYTF.

J is TRBJ1-5 and V is TRBV27; TRBD1 is a possible D gene (5 bases). CDR1 is MNHEY and CDR2 is SMNVEV in the germline V gene (reference sequence). Trimming cost V 3 bases and J 10 bases, with 13 bases left between them. The CDR3 loop spans 13 amino acids. CDR3 in amino acids: CASSFGGGRPQHF. The CDR3 DNA is TGTGCCAGCAGTTTTGGGGGGGGACGACCCCAGCATTTT.

This clone occurred many times. V gene TRBV6-5 combines with J gene TRBJ2-1; D remains unclear. Trimming shortened V by 4 bases and J by 12 bases, and 16 bases separated the two germline ends. CDR3 size: 13 residues. Germline CDR1 reads MNHEY; CDR2 reads SVGAGI. The CDR3 sequence is CASSSRFVVRQFF. The CDR3 coding sequence is TGTGCCAGCAGTTCAAGATTCGTAGTGAGGCAGTTCTTC.

The chain has TRBV24-1 and TRBJ2-4; 10 nucleotides match TRBD2. The CDR3 loop spans 14 amino acids. V shed 6 bases, J shed 12 bases, and the junction held 10 bases outside the gene matches. CDR1 is KGHDR and CDR2 is SFDVKD in the germline V gene. The chain's CDR3 is CATSSLAGEEGQYF. The CDR3 DNA reads as TGTGCCACCAGTTCGCTAGCGGGAGAGGAAGGTCAGTACTTC.

This clone was counted only a few times. The junction departs from germline at one end; a sequencing error may be responsible. The rearrangement joins TRBV6-5 to TRBJ2-3, with TRBD2 identical over 9 bases. Looked up from germline, CDR1 is MNHEY and CDR2 is SVGAGI. CDR3 size: 13 residues. This CDR3 reads CACSSGRYDTQYF. Here the CDR3 DNA reads TGTGCCTGCAGTAGCGGGAGATATGATACGCAGTATTTT.

This clone was seen once. The chain is built from TRBV4-3 and TRBJ2-1, with D unresolved. CDR1 and CDR2 (germline): LGHNA, YSLEER. V was pared by 0 bases and J by 4 bases, with 7 bases between. The CDR3 totals 14 residues. Written as DNA, the CDR3 is TGCGCCAGCAGCCAAGAGCGGAAATACAATGAGCAGTTCTTC. It translates to CASSQERKYNEQFF.

The V gene is TRBV29-1, the J gene TRBJ2-1, with 13 bases matching TRBD2. CDR1 and CDR2 from the germline V gene are SQVTM and ANQGSEA. After removal of 5 bases from V and 2 bases from J, the junction contained 12 bases not matched to a gene. The CDR3 has 18 residues. The CDR3 DNA reads as TGCAGCGTTACCGGGACTAGCGGGAATCCCCGCGCCTACAATGAGCAGTTCTTC. It codes for CSVTGTSGNPRAYNEQFF.